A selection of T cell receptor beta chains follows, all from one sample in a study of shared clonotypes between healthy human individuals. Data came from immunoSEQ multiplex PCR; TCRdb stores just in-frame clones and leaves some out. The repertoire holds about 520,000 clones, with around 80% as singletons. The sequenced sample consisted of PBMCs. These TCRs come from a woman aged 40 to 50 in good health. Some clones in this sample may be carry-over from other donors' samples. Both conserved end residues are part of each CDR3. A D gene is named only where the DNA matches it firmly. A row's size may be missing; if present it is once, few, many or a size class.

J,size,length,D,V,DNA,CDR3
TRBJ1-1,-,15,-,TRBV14,TGTGCCAGCAGCCAAGGTCCCAGGGGGAACACTGAAGCTTTCTTT,CASSQGPRGNTEAFF
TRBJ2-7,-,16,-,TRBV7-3,TGTGCCAGCAGCTTAAGGGGGCAGCGTCCCGGATACGAGCAGTACTTC,CASSLRGQRPGYEQYF
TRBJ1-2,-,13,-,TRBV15,TGTGCCACCAGCAGCTTACAGGGCTTTGGCTACACCTTC,CATSSLQGFGYTF
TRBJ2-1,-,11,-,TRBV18,TGTGCCATAAGACCTGGGAATGAGCAGTTCTTC,CAIRPGNEQFF
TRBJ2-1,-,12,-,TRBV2,TGTGCCAGCAGTGAAGGCAGGAATGAGCAGTTCTTC,CASSEGRNEQFF
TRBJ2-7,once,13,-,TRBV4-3,TGCGCCAGCAGCCAAGCCGTATTCGGCCAGCAGTACTTC,CASSQAVFGQQYF
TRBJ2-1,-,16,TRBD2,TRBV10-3,TGTGCCATCAGTGAGTTGGCTAGCGGGGGCTACAATGAGCAGTTCTTC,CAISELASGGYNEQFF
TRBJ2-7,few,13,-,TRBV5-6,TGTGCCAGCAGCTTGGACCGGGACGGCGAGCAGTACTTC,CASSLDRDGEQYF
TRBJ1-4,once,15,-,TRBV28,TGCGCCAGCAGTTCACTACAGGTAGTGAGGGAAAAACTGTTTTTT,CASSSLQVVREKLFF
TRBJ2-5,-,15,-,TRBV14,TGTGCCAGCAGCCCGATCAGGGGAATGGGAGAGACCCAGTACTTC,CASSPIRGMGETQYF
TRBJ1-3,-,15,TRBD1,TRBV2,TGTGCCACAGGGGGGGGCCGGAGCTCTGGAAACACCATATATTTT,CATGGGRSSGNTIYF
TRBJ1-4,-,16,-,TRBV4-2,TGTGCCAGCAGCCAAGTAGGAGGGGGTGAGGATGAAAAACTGTTTTTT,CASSQVGGGEDEKLFF
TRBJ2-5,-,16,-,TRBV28,TGTGCCAGCAGTTTATTACTCGGGGGACCACAGGGGACCCAGTACTTC,CASSLLLGGPQGTQYF
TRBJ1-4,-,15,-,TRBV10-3,TGTGCCATCAGTGAGTCGTGGGGGGCGGGTGAAAAACTGTTTTTT,CAISESWGAGEKLFF
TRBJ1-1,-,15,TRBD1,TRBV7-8,TGTGCCAGCAGCCCAGGGGACAGGGGGGCAACTGAAGCTTTCTTT,CASSPGDRGATEAFF
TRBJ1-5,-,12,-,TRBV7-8,TGTGCCAGCAGCTTATTAGGACAGCCCCAGCATTTT,CASSLLGQPQHF
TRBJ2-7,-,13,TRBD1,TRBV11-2,TGTGCCAGCAGCCCAGGACAGGGTGTCGAGCAGTACTTC,CASSPGQGVEQYF
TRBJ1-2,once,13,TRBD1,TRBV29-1,TGCACTACGGGGACAGGGTCGGACTATGGCTACACCTTC,CTTGTGSDYGYTF
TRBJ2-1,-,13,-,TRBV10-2,TGCGCCAGCAGTGTACCCCTTCCGGGTGAGCAGTTCTTC,CASSVPLPGEQFF
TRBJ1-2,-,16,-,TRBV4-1,TGCGCCAGCAGCCTAAGCAGGGGACGCCGTAACTATGGCTACACCTTC,CASSLSRGRRNYGYTF
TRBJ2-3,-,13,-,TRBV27,TGTGCCAGCAGTTTTCTACGGACAGATACGCAGTATTTT,CASSFLRTDTQYF
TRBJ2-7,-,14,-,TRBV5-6,TGTGCCAGCAGAACTACCGGACAGTCCTACGAGCAGTACTTC,CASRTTGQSYEQYF
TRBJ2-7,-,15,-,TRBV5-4,TGTGCCAGCAGCTTGGACCATAGAAGCTCCTACGAGCAGTACTTC,CASSLDHRSSYEQYF
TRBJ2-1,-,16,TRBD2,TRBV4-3,TGCGCCAGCAGCCCCGCACTAGCGGAGAAATACAATGAGCAGTTCTTC,CASSPALAEKYNEQFF
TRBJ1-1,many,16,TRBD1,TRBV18,TGTGCCAGCTCACCACGATCGAGGGGGCGGGACACTGAAGCTTTCTTT,CASSPRSRGRDTEAFF
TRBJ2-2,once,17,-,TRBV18,TGTGCCAGCTCACCACCGGTCAGGAGTGGTTACACCGGGGAGCTGTTTTTT,CASSPPVRSGYTGELFF
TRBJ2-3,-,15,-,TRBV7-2,TGTGCCAGCAGCTTAGGTGGGCCAGGCACAGATACGCAGTATTTT,CASSLGGPGTDTQYF
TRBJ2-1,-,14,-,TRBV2,TGTGCCAGCAGTGAGGGACTGAGAATCAATGAGCAGTTCTTC,CASSEGLRINEQFF
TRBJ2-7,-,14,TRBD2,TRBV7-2,TGTGCCAGCAGCTTAGCGGGACTAGGGTACGAGCAGTACTTC,CASSLAGLGYEQYF
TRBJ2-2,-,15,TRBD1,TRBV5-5,TGTGCCAGCAGCCGCGACAGGGCGGGCACCGGGGAGCTGTTTTTT,CASSRDRAGTGELFF
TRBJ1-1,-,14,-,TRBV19,TGTGCCAGTAGGCCGCCCCAAGAAGTCCCTGAAGCTTTCTTT,CASRPPQEVPEAFF
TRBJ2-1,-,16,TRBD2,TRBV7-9,TGTGCCAGCAGCTTATGGCTAGCGGACTCCTACAATGAGCAGTTCTTC,CASSLWLADSYNEQFF
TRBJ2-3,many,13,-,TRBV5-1,TGCGCCAGCAGCTTGGACAGGAGGTATACGCAGTATTTT,CASSLDRRYTQYF
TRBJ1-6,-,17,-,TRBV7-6,TGTGCCAGCAGCTTAGATCCGGGCGGCTCCTATAATTCACCCCTCCACTTT,CASSLDPGGSYNSPLHF
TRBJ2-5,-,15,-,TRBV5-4,TGTGCCAGCAGCTTTCCACAGGGTGGACTGGAGACCCAGTACTTC,CASSFPQGGLETQYF
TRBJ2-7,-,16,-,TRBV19,TGTGCCAGTAGTATCACGGGTTCGGCCTCCATCTACGAGCAGTACTTC,CASSITGSASIYEQYF
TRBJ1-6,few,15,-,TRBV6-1,TGTGCCAGCAGTGCAGGGGACGGCACCTCTTCACCCCTCCACTTT,CASSAGDGTSSPLHF
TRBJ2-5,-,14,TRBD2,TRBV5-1,TGCGCCAGCAGCCCTACTAGCGGACAAGAGACCCAGTACTTC,CASSPTSGQETQYF
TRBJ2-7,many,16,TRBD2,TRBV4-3,TGCGCCAGCAGCCAAGATGGGACTAGCACGTTCTACGAGCAGTACTTC,CASSQDGTSTFYEQYF
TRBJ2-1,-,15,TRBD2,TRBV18,TGTGCCAGCTCACCAGAGCGGGAAACCTACAATGAGCAGTTCTTC,CASSPERETYNEQFF
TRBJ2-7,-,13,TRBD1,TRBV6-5,TGTGCCAGCAGTCCACAGGGGTTCTACGAGCAGTACTTC,CASSPQGFYEQYF
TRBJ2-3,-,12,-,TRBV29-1,TGCAGCGTTACTCCTAGCACAGATACGCAGTATTTT,CSVTPSTDTQYF
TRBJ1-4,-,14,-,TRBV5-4,TGTGCCAGCAGCCTCGGGGGGAGAGGTGAAAAACTGTTTTTT,CASSLGGRGEKLFF
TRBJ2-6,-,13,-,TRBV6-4,TGTGCCAGGCCCTGCCCTGGGGCCAACGTCCTGACTTTC,CARPCPGANVLTF
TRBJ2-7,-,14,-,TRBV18,TGTGCCAGCTCCCAAGGGGGCGGGGCCGGCGAGCAGTACTTC,CASSQGGGAGEQYF
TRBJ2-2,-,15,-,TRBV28,TGTGCCAGCAGTTTCCTTGACGGAAAGACCGGGGAGCTGTTTTTT,CASSFLDGKTGELFF